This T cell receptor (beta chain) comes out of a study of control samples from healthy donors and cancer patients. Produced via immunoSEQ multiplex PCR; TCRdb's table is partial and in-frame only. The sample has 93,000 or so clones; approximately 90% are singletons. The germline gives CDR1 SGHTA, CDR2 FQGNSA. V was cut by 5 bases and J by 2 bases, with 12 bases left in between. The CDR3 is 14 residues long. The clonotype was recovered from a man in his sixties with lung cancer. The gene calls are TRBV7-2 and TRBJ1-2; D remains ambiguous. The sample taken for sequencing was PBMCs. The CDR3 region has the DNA TGTGCCAGCAGCCCCCGGTGGCAGAACTATGGCTACACCTTC. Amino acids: CASSPRWQNYGYTF.